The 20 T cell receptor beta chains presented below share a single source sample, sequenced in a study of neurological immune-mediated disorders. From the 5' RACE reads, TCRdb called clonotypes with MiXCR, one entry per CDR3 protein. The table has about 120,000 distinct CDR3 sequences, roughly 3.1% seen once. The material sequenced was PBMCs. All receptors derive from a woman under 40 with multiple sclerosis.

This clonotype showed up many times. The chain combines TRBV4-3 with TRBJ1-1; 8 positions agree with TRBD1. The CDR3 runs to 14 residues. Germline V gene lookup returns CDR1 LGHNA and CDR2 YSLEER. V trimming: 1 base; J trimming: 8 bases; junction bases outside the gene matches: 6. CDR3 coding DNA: TGCGCCAGCAGCCAAGTGGTAGGGGACAGGGAAGCTTTCTTT. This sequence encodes CASSQVVGDREAFF.

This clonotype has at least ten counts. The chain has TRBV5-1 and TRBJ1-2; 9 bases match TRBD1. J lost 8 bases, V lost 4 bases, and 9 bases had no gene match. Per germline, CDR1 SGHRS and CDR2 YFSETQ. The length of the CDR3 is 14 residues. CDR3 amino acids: CASSNSGQGSGYTF. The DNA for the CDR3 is TGCGCCAGCAGCAATTCGGGACAGGGAAGCGGCTACACCTTC.

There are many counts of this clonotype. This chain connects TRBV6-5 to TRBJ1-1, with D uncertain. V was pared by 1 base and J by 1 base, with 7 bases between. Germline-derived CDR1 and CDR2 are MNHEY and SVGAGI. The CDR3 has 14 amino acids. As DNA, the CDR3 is TGTGCCAGCAGTTACTATGGTCCGAACACTGAAGCTTTCTTT. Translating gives CASSYYGPNTEAFF.

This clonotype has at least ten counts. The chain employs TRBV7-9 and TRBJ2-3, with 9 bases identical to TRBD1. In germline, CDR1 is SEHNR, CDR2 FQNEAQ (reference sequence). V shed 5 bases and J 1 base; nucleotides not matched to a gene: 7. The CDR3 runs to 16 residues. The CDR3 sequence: CASSPGQGQGTDTQYF. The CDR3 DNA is TGTGCCAGCAGCCCGGGACAGGGACAGGGCACAGATACGCAGTATTTT.

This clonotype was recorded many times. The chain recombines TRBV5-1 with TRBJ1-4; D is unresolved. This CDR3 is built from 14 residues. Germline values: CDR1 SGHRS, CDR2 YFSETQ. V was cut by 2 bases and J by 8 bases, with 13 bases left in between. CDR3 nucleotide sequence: TGCGCCAGCAGCTTAGGAGACACGAGGGAAAAACTGTTTTTT. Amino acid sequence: CASSLGDTREKLFF.

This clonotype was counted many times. The CDR3 region has the DNA TGCGCCAGCAGCTTCACCAAGGGAGGCTACGAGCAGTACTTC. Translation: CASSFTKGGYEQYF. The chain uses TRBV5-1 and TRBJ2-7; maybe TRBD2 (6 bases). Germline loops: CDR1 SGHRS, CDR2 YFSETQ. Deletions cut 2 bases from V and 3 bases from J, with 12 bases between. The CDR3 has 14 amino acids. The whole variable domain, filled in from reference TRBV5-1 and TRBJ2-7, reads KAGVTQTPRYLIKTRGQQVTLSCSPISGHRSVSWYQQTPGQGLQFLFEYFSETQRNKGNFPGRFSGRQFSNSRSEMNVSTLELGDSALYLCASSFTKGGYEQYFGPGTRLTVT.

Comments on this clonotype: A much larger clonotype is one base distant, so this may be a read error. CDR3 sequence reads: CASSSDLWKQENQYF. As DNA, the CDR3 is TGTGCCAGCAGTTCGGACCTATGGAAACAAGAGAACCAGTACTTC. The chain has TRBV12-3 or TRBV12-4 and TRBJ2-5; no clear D. The CDR3 has 15 amino acids.

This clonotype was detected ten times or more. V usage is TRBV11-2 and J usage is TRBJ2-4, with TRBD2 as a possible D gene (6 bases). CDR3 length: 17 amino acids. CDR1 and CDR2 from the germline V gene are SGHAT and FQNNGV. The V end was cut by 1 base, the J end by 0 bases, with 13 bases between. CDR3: CASSLGVGGLAKNIQYF. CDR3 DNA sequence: TGTGCCAGCAGCTTAGGGGTAGGAGGGCTAGCCAAAAACATTCAGTACTTC.

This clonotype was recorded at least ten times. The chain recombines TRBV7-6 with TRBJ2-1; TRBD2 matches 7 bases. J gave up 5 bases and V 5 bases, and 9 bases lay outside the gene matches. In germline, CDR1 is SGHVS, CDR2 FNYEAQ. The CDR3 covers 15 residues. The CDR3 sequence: CASSPGRERNNEQFF. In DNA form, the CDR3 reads TGTGCCAGCAGCCCAGGGCGGGAGAGGAACAATGAGCAGTTCTTC. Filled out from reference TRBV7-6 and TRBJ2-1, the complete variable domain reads GAGVSQSPRYKVTKRGQDVALRCDPISGHVSLYWYRQALGQGPEFLTYFNYEAQQDKSGLPNDRFSAERPEGSISTLTIQRTEQRDSAMYRCASSPGRERNNEQFFGPGTRLTVL.

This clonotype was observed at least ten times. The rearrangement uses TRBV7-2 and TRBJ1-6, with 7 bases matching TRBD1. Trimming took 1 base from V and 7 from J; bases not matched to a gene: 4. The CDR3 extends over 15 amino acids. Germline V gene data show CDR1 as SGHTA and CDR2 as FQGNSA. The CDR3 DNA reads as TGTGCCAGCAGCTTAGGTCCAGGGGGGAATTCACCCCTCCACTTT. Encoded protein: CASSLGPGGNSPLHF. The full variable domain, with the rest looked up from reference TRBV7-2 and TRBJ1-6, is GAGVSQSPSNKVTEKGKDVELRCDPISGHTALYWYRQSLGQGLEFLIYFQGNSAPDKSGLPSDRFSAERTGGSVSTLTIQRTQQEDSAVYLCASSLGPGGNSPLHFGNGTRLTVT.

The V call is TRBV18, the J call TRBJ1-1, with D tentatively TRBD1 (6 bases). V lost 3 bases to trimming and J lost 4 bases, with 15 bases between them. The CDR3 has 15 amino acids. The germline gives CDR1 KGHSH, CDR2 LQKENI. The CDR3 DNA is TGTGCCAGCTCACCGGGGGGGGCTGTCGTCACTGAAGCTTTCTTT. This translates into CASSPGGAVVTEAFF. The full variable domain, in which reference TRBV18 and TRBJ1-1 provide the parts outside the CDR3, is NAGVMQNPRHLVRRRGQEARLRCSPMKGHSHVYWYRQLPEEGLKFMVYLQKENIIDESGMPKERFSAEFPKEGPSILRIQQVVRGDSAAYFCASSPGGAVVTEAFFGQGTRLTVV.

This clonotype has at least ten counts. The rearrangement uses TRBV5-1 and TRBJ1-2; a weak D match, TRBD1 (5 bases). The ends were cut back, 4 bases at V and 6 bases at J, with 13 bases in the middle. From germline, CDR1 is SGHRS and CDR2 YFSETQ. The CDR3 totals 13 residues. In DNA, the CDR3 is TGCGCCAGCAGCAACGAGGGACTAGATGGCTACACCTTC. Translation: CASSNEGLDGYTF. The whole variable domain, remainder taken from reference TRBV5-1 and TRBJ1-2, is KAGVTQTPRYLIKTRGQQVTLSCSPISGHRSVSWYQQTPGQGLQFLFEYFSETQRNKGNFPGRFSGRQFSNSRSEMNVSTLELGDSALYLCASSNEGLDGYTFGSGTRLTVV.

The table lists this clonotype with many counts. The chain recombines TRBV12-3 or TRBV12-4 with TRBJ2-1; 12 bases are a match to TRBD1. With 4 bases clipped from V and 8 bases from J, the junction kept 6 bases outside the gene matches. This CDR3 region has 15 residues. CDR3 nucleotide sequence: TGTGCCAGCAGTTCGGGACAGGGGGCGTCGTATGAGCAGTTCTTC. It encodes CASSSGQGASYEQFF.

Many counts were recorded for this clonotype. The CDR3 region has the DNA TGTGCCAGCAGCCCCCGAGCGGGCGAGCAGTACTTC. The encoded protein is CASSPRAGEQYF. The chain couples TRBV12-3 or TRBV12-4 to TRBJ2-7; TRBD2 is a possible D gene (6 bases). This CDR3 has 12 amino acids. V was cut by 6 bases and J by 6 bases, with 12 bases left in between.

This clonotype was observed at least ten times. The CDR3 DNA is TGCAGTGCCGCGGGGACAGCGAATCAGCCCCAGCATTTT. This translates into CSAAGTANQPQHF. The V call is TRBV20-1, the J call TRBJ1-5; 7 bases line up with TRBD1. Trimming removed 6 bases from V and 4 bases from J; junction bases left unmatched: 6. The CDR3 extends over 13 amino acids. In germline, CDR1 is DFQATT, CDR2 SNEGSKA (reference sequence).

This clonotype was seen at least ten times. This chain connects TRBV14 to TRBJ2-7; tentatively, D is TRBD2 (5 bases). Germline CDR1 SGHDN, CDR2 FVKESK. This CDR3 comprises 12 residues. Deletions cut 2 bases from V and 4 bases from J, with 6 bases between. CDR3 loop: CASSQRLYEQYF. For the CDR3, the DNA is TGTGCCAGCAGCCAACGACTATACGAGCAGTACTTC.

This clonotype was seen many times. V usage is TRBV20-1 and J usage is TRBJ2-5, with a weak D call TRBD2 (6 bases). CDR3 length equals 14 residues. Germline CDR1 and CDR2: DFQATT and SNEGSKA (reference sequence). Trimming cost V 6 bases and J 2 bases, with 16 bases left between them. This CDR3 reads CSAPTGLAQETQYF. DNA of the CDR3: TGCAGTGCCCCGACTGGGCTAGCGCAAGAGACCCAGTACTTC.

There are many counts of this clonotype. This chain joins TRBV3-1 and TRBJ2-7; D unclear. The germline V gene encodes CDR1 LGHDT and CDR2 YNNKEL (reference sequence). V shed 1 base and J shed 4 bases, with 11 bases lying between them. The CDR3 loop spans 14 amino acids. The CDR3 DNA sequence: TGTGCCAGCAGCCAAGCCTTCGGTGGATACGAGCAGTACTTC. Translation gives CASSQAFGGYEQYF.

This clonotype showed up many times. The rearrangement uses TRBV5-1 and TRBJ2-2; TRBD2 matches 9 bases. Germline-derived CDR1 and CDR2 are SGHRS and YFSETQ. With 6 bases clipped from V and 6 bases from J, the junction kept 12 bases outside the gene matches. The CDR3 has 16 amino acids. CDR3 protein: CASKFLAGVVPGELFF. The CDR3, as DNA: TGCGCCAGCAAGTTCTTAGCGGGAGTCGTCCCCGGGGAGCTGTTTTTT. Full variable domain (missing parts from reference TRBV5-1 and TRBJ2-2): KAGVTQTPRYLIKTRGQQVTLSCSPISGHRSVSWYQQTPGQGLQFLFEYFSETQRNKGNFPGRFSGRQFSNSRSEMNVSTLELGDSALYLCASKFLAGVVPGELFFGEGSRLTVL.

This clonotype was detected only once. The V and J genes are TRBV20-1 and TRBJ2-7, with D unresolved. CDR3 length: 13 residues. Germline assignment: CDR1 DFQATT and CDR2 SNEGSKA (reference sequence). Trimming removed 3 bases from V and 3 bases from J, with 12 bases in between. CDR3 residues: CSARGREHYEQYF. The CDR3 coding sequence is TGCAGTGCTAGGGGTCGCGAACACTACGAGCAGTACTTC.